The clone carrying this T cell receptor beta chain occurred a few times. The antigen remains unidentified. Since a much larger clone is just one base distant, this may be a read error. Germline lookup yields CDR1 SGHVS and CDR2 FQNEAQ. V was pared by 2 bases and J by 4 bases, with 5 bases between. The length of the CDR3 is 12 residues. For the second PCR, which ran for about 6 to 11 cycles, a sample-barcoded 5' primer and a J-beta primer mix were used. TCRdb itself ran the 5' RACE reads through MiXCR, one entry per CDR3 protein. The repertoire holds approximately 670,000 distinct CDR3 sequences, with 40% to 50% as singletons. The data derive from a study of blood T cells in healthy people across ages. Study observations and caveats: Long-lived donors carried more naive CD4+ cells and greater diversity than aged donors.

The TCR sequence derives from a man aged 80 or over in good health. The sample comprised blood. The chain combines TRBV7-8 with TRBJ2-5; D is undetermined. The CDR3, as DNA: TGTGCCAGCAGCTTAACACCAGAGACCCAGTACTTC. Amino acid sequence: CASSLTPETQYF. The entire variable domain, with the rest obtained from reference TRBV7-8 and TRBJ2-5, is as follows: GAGVSQSPRYKVAKRGQDVALRCDPISGHVSLFWYQQALGQGPEFLTYFQNEAQLDKSGLPSDRFFAERPEGSVSTLKIQRTQQEDSAVYLCASSLTPETQYFGPGTRLLVL.